This T cell receptor (beta chain) was sequenced for a study of blood T cells in healthy people across ages (dated by TCRdb to between 2015 and 2016). Regarding the study in general: In model experiments, template switching captured roughly one uniquely barcoded TCR beta cDNA molecule for every two T cells. For two donors (one aged 18 to 30 and one aged 80 or older), the study analyzed two additional independent replicas of 1 million unique cDNA reads from the same blood draw. The donors were divided into four age groups: young (average around 16 years), middle-aged (approximately 39), aged (approximately 62) and long-lived (roughly 86). Using deep sequencing normalized with unique cDNA molecular identifiers, the study measured how TCR beta repertoire diversity changes with age.

The receptor library was made with 5' RACE. Sequencing was carried out with an Illumina HiSeq 2500. A second PCR of about 7 to 12 cycles was run with a J-beta primer mix and a sample-barcoded 5' primer. Each TCR beta cDNA molecule received a unique molecular identifier from a template-switch 5' adaptor carrying 12 random nucleotides. Each sample yielded at least 2.5 million CDR3-containing paired-end reads. First-strand cDNA was synthesized from all RNA with the Mint cDNA synthesis kit, primed by a TRBC-specific oligonucleotide. All cDNA was treated with uracil-DNA glycosylase and then went through a first 18-cycle PCR with the universal primers M1SS and BC2_uni_R. Regarding the original processing steps: Normalization of each sample was performed by random selection of 1 million high-quality reads, each carrying a distinct molecular identifier. Instead of being binned into consensus sequences, reads with shared molecular identifiers were discarded. MiTCR, run with a Q25 quality threshold and the strictest error-elimination algorithm, handled CDR3 identification, clonotype clustering and error correction. Lower-bound total TCR beta diversity was estimated with a nonparametric unseen species model using Euler transformation. TCRdb reworked the public reads: Q25 trimming with fastp, MiXCR clone assembly, productive beta chains retained. Under each unique CDR3 protein, matching rows form one entry showing the most common genes and DNA. For this entry, the V and J calls and clone size follow TCRdb and not the study's own pipeline. Across this sample there are about 510,000 distinct CDR3 sequences, with over 25% seen only once. The top ten clonotypes cover approximately 3.7% of the sample.

About this clonotype itself: The target of this receptor is not known. Base quality data are lacking; no much larger clone is found one base away.

Donors were roughly 40 systemically healthy Caucasian individuals from Russia aged roughly 6 to 90 years. Each donor gave roughly 9.5 milliliters of peripheral blood, collected into EDTA-treated Vacutainer tubes. PBMCs were isolated by Ficoll-Paque density-gradient centrifugation, with at least 6.5 million obtained per sample. Total RNA was extracted from PBMCs with Trizol reagent, with at least 5.5 micrograms obtained per sample. For every donor, an aliquot of PBMCs went through flow cytometry to measure the percentages of naive CD45RAhigh/CD27high T cells. Study-level results and caveats: The long-lived group showed more naive CD4+ T cells, fewer expanded clones and increased TCR diversity than the aged group, suggesting age selection. Since profiling was done on bulk unsorted PBMCs, naive and antigen-experienced compartments could not be conclusively compared. As age increased, observed TCR beta diversity per million T cells dropped in a roughly linear way, and a significant reduction was already evident by age around 41. Estimates of total diversity based on one million sequenced T cells were considered lower bounds and underestimates. The CMV infection status of donors was not known, potentially confounding age-related changes in expanded clonotypes. A strong correlation was found between observed TCR beta diversity and the percentage of naive T cells measured by flow cytometry.

The CDR3 sequence holds 17 residues, the cysteine and phenylalanine included. The kept DNA is CDR3 alone, 51 bases in frame from the first base. Sequences LGHDT (CDR1) and YNNKEL (CDR2) are obtained from the germline V gene (reference sequence). Compared with germline, V lacks 2 bases and J lacks 6 bases; bases without a gene match: 15. The same sample was also used in a study of T cells of mothers and their children. As the second paper documents: Nine systemically healthy Caucasian individuals, comprising three mothers and their six children, were included as donors. cDNA synthesis consumed the entire amount of extracted RNA, loaded at around 1.5 ug RNA in each 15 ul reaction. In the second PCR, the M1S primer introduced both the sample barcodes and 2-4 random nucleotides. Each mother yielded over 9.5 million TCR beta CDR3 reads and each child about 3 million reads. Thymic selection shapes the output of TCR recombination in a similar way in related and unrelated pairs, and inherited differences have a minor effect. Normalized repertoire overlap was always found to be slightly, but never significantly, higher in related mother-child pairs than in unrelated mother-child pairs. No persistent microchimeric T cell clones were detected, at a sensitivity of approximately 100 clones per million clonotypes. The study used deep NGS to compare TCR beta repertoires of mothers and children, seeking features distinguishing related mother-child pairs from unrelated individuals. The mean age was roughly 40 +/- 4 years for the mothers and 11 +/- 4 years for the children. After adapter ligation with NEBNext reagents, the libraries were sequenced on Illumina HiSeq 2000 with 100+100 nt paired-end reads. To prevent cross-contamination, the mother and child libraries were prepared a month apart and were sequenced in separate runs. For each donor, between about 450,000 and 2,300,000 distinct TCR beta clonotypes were identified. Naive TCR beta clonotypes were estimated from low-frequency clonotypes matched to each donor's FACS-determined naive share, without sorting.

The chain is encoded by TRBV3-1 joined to TRBJ1-2, and 7 junctional nucleotides match TRBD1. The sequence was obtained from a boy aged 2-9 years in good health. Sequenced: blood. The nucleotide sequence is TGTGCCAGCAGCCAACCACCTCAGGGGGGAAGTCTGGATGGCTACACCTTC. Translated, this gives CASSQPPQGGSLDGYTF.